The 27 T cell receptor beta chains given below trace back to one sample, sequenced in a study of blood T cell repertoires in COVID-19. Assay used: immunoSEQ multiplex PCR; TCRdb lists only in-frame clones, some missing. The table records some 280,000 clones, roughly 90% of them present only once. Material for sequencing was peripheral blood. The origin of the receptors is an older woman with acute or convalescent COVID-19.

The CDR3 loop is CASSYLSDRNEQYF. DNA for the CDR3: TGTGCCAGCAGTTATCTCTCGGACAGAAACGAGCAGTACTTC. The chain joins TRBV6-5 to TRBJ2-7; maybe TRBD1 (6 bases). The length of the CDR3 is 14 residues. V was trimmed by 3 bases and J by 5 bases, leaving 14 bases between them. CDR1 is MNHEY and CDR2 is SVGAGI in the germline V gene.

This chain joins TRBV5-6 and TRBJ1-5; 7 nucleotides line up with TRBD1. With V trimmed by 1 base and J by 5 bases, 9 bases remained unmatched. The germline gives CDR1 SGHDT, CDR2 YYEEEE. CDR3 length: 16 residues. CDR3 coding DNA: TGTGCCAGCAGCTTGCAAGGGGGCGCGCAGGATCAGCCCCAGCATTTT. It yields the protein CASSLQGGAQDQPQHF.

This chain joins TRBV4-3 and TRBJ1-1, with 7 bases aligning to TRBD1. With 1 base clipped from V and 4 bases from J, the junction kept 9 bases outside the gene matches. Per the germline V gene, CDR1 is LGHNA and CDR2 is YSLEER. The CDR3 covers 16 residues. The CDR3 DNA reads TGCGCCAGCAGCCAAGTAATGAGGGGGCTAGTCACTGAAGCTTTCTTT. Protein sequence: CASSQVMRGLVTEAFF.

This chain joins TRBV7-8 and TRBJ1-2; D perhaps matches TRBD1 (6 bases). Trimming pared 5 bases from V and 4 bases from J, leaving 17 bases between. The CDR3 totals 15 residues. Germline V lookup: CDR1 SGHVS, CDR2 FQNEAQ. CDR3 sequence reads: CASSLEDSSIYGYTF. CDR3 DNA: TGTGCCAGCAGCCTCGAGGACAGCTCGATCTATGGCTACACCTTC. Looking up the rest from reference TRBV7-8 and TRBJ1-2 gives the full variable domain: GAGVSQSPRYKVAKRGQDVALRCDPISGHVSLFWYQQALGQGPEFLTYFQNEAQLDKSGLPSDRFFAERPEGSVSTLKIQRTQQEDSAVYLCASSLEDSSIYGYTFGSGTRLTVV.

The V gene is TRBV13, the J gene TRBJ1-6, with a tentative D call TRBD1 (5 bases). The germline V gene encodes CDR1 PRHDT and CDR2 FYEKMQ (reference sequence). V lost 2 bases to trimming and J lost 3 bases, with 11 bases between them. This CDR3 is 16 amino acids long. The CDR3 coding sequence is TGTGCCAGCAGCTTAACGGGGGGGAACTATAATTCACCCCTCCACTTT. This codes for CASSLTGGNYNSPLHF.

V usage is TRBV7-2 and J usage is TRBJ2-7, with TRBD1 as a possible D gene (6 bases). Germline CDR1 reads SGHTA; CDR2 reads FQGNSA. V was pared by 1 base and J by 4 bases, with 20 bases between. The CDR3 contains 17 residues. CDR3 in amino acids: CASSLVGQGFRRYEQYF. The CDR3 DNA reads as TGTGCCAGCAGCTTAGTTGGCCAGGGGTTCCGTCGATACGAGCAGTACTTC.

V gene TRBV28 combines with J gene TRBJ1-2, with D hard to call. Trimming cost V 3 bases and J 5 bases, with 7 bases left between them. This CDR3 spans 12 amino acids. Germline loops: CDR1 MDHEN, CDR2 SYDVKM. The DNA of the CDR3 is TGTGCCAGCAGTTTGGAGAGATATGGCTACACCTTC. It translates to CASSLERYGYTF.

This chain joins TRBV28 and TRBJ2-1; 9 nucleotides agree with TRBD2. V was clipped by 5 bases and J by 3 bases; unmatched bases: 2. Per germline, CDR1 MDHEN and CDR2 SYDVKM. The CDR3 extends over 14 amino acids. The CDR3: CASSQREVYNEQFF. In DNA form, the CDR3 reads TGTGCCAGCAGTCAGCGGGAGGTCTACAATGAGCAGTTCTTC.

The V and J genes are TRBV6-5 and TRBJ1-1; D call uncertain. CDR3 length: 12 residues. In germline, CDR1 is MNHEY, CDR2 SVGAGI. Deletions cut 2 bases from V and 5 bases from J, with 6 bases between. CDR3 bases: TGTGCCAGCAGTTACGAGAGGACTGAAGCTTTCTTT. Residues: CASSYERTEAFF.

This chain uses TRBV18 with TRBJ2-7, with D tentatively TRBD1 (5 bases). Deletions cut 5 bases from V and 7 bases from J, with 9 bases between. The CDR3 has 11 amino acids. CDR1 and CDR2 (germline): KGHSH, LQKENI. Written as DNA, the CDR3 is TGTGCCAGCTCAGCAGGGAAAGAGCAGTACTTC. This sequence encodes CASSAGKEQYF.

The gene calls are TRBV4-1 and TRBJ2-5; no definite D call. Trimming shortened V by 1 base and J by 4 bases, and 10 bases separated the two germline ends. CDR1 is MGHRA and CDR2 is YSYEKL in the germline V gene. The CDR3 has 14 residues. CDR3 region: CASSQGPESETQYF. CDR3 in DNA: TGCGCCAGCAGCCAAGGACCGGAGTCAGAGACCCAGTACTTC.

The gene calls are TRBV28 and TRBJ1-1; the D gene is possibly TRBD1 (6 bases). Germline CDR1 is MDHEN and CDR2 is SYDVKM. The CDR3 has 16 amino acids. V was cut by 3 bases and J by 3 bases, with 17 bases left in between. This CDR3 is CASSFGQGSGDTEAFF. CDR3 DNA: TGTGCCAGCAGTTTCGGGCAGGGGAGTGGGGACACTGAAGCTTTCTTT.

The chain uses TRBV7-3 and TRBJ2-7; possibly TRBD1 for D (6 bases). CDR3 length: 12 amino acids. V lost 5 bases, J lost 6 bases, and 11 bases lay in between. Germline CDR1 and CDR2: SGHTA and FQGTGA. CDR3 amino acids: CASSITGIEQYF. CDR3 coding DNA: TGTGCCAGCAGCATTACAGGGATCGAGCAGTACTTC. The variable domain in full, with the rest retrieved from reference TRBV7-3 and TRBJ2-7, is GAGVSQTPSNKVTEKGKYVELRCDPISGHTALYWYRQSLGQGPEFLIYFQGTGAADDSGLPNDRFFAVRPEGSVSTLKIQRTERGDSAVYLCASSITGIEQYFGPGTRLTVT.

The chain couples TRBV5-6 to TRBJ2-1; 11 bases agree with TRBD2. Per germline, CDR1 SGHDT and CDR2 YYEEEE. Trimming at V came to 4 bases and at J to 0 bases, leaving 6 bases not matched to a gene. The CDR3 is made up of 17 amino acids. CDR3 in amino acids: CASSRLAGPSSYNEQFF. The CDR3 DNA reads as TGTGCCAGCAGCCGACTAGCGGGACCGAGCTCCTACAATGAGCAGTTCTTC.

This chain connects TRBV5-1 to TRBJ1-2; 10 bases align to TRBD1. This CDR3 is 15 amino acids long. V shed 0 bases, J shed 4 bases, and the junction held 3 bases outside the gene matches. Germline V lookup: CDR1 SGHRS, CDR2 YFSETQ. The CDR3 coding sequence is TGCGCCAGCAGCTTGGGACAGGGGGCTGTCTATGGCTACACCTTC. Its protein product is CASSLGQGAVYGYTF.

This chain uses TRBV12-3 or TRBV12-4 with TRBJ2-2, with unresolved D. The V and J ends lost 1 base and 8 bases respectively, with 5 bases between them. The CDR3 has 12 residues. The CDR3 is CASSLGLGELFF. DNA for the CDR3: TGTGCCAGCAGTTTAGGCCTAGGGGAGCTGTTTTTT.

The chain combines TRBV6-5 with TRBJ2-7; D remains unclear. CDR1 and CDR2 from the germline V gene are MNHEY and SVGAGI. The V gene lost 8 bases and the J gene lost 1 base, with 9 bases spanning the gap. The CDR3 is 12 residues long. The CDR3 coding sequence is TGTGCCAGCCAACTACTTTCCTACGAGCAGTACTTC. Translated: CASQLLSYEQYF.

This clone was seen just once. The chain combines TRBV29-1 with TRBJ1-4; 9 bases map to TRBD1. CDR3 size: 20 residues. Trimming at V came to 5 bases and at J to 3 bases, leaving 22 bases not matched to a gene. CDR1 SQVTM and CDR2 ANQGSEA come from the germline V gene. The DNA for the CDR3 is TGCAGCGTTCTAAGTCGAACAGGGGGCAGGACCCGAAGGTCTAATGAAAAACTGTTTTTT. Amino acids: CSVLSRTGGRTRRSNEKLFF.

This clone was recorded only once. The rearrangement links TRBV19 to TRBJ1-5; the match to TRBD1 covers 7 bases. This CDR3 contains 14 residues. Germline assignment: CDR1 LNHDA and CDR2 SQIVND (reference sequence). V shed 10 bases, J shed 5 bases, and the junction held 11 bases outside the gene matches. In DNA, the CDR3 is TGTGCCACAGCGCTACAGGGGTTCGATCAGCCCCAGCATTTT. Protein: CATALQGFDQPQHF. Complete variable domain (other parts from reference TRBV19 and TRBJ1-5): DGGITQSPKYLFRKEGQNVTLSCEQNLNHDAMYWYRQDPGQGLRLIYYSQIVNDFQKGDIAEGYSVSREKKESFPLTVTSAQKNPTAFYLCATALQGFDQPQHFGDGTRLSIL.

V usage is TRBV14 and J usage is TRBJ1-5; 7 nucleotides agree with TRBD1. Germline trimming cut 5 bases from V and 6 bases from J; bases unmatched to any gene: 4. Germline V gene sequence: CDR1 SGHDN, CDR2 FVKESK. This CDR3 spans 13 amino acids. CDR3 protein: CASSAHRGQPQHF. The DNA for the CDR3 is TGTGCCAGCAGCGCCCACAGGGGTCAGCCCCAGCATTTT.

Notes on this clone: The sample contains more than one DNA sequence encoding this CDR3. This chain joins TRBV19 and TRBJ1-2; 8 bases are shared with TRBD1. This CDR3 is 12 amino acids long. V was clipped by 6 bases and J by 3 bases; unmatched bases: 0. Germline CDR1 is LNHDA and CDR2 is SQIVND (reference sequence). CDR3 sequence reads: CASRTGDYGYTF. DNA of the CDR3: TGTGCCAGTAGGACAGGGGACTATGGCTACACCTTC. Together with reference TRBV19 and TRBJ1-2, the CDR3 gives the full variable domain: DGGITQSPKYLFRKEGQNVTLSCEQNLNHDAMYWYRQDPGQGLRLIYYSQIVNDFQKGDIAEGYSVSREKKESFPLTVTSAQKNPTAFYLCASRTGDYGYTFGSGTRLTVV.

The J gene is TRBJ1-3, the V gene TRBV25-1; TRBD1 aligns across 7 bases. This CDR3 region has 14 residues. J lost 4 bases, V lost 3 bases, and 3 bases had no gene match. Germline-derived CDR1 and CDR2 are MGHDK and SYGVNS. CDR3 DNA sequence: TGTGCCAGCAGTGACAGGGGGAGGGGAAACACCATATATTTT. It translates to CASSDRGRGNTIYF.

J is TRBJ1-1 and V is TRBV29-1; 8 bases are shared with TRBD1. Trimming removed 7 bases from V and 1 base from J; junction bases left unmatched: 5. The CDR3 is 13 amino acids. CDR1 and CDR2 from the germline V gene are SQVTM and ANQGSEA. CDR3 loop: CSARTGTNTEAFF. In DNA, the CDR3 is TGCAGCGCTAGGACAGGGACGAACACTGAAGCTTTCTTT. Complete variable domain (other parts from reference TRBV29-1 and TRBJ1-1): SAVISQKPSRDICQRGTSLTIQCQVDSQVTMMFWYRQQPGQSLTLIATANQGSEATYESGFVIDKFPISRPNLTFSTLTVSNMSPEDSSIYLCSARTGTNTEAFFGQGTRLTVV.

This clone was detected a few times. The rearrangement links TRBV9 to TRBJ2-7, with TRBD2 identical over 7 bases. This CDR3 has 16 amino acids. In germline, CDR1 is SGDLS, CDR2 YYNGEE. V trimming: 4 bases; J trimming: 4 bases; junction bases outside the gene matches: 14. The CDR3 nucleotides read TGTGCCAGCAGCCCCCGCGGGGAGGGTAAGGGGTACGAGCAGTACTTC. Protein product: CASSPRGEGKGYEQYF.

This rearrangement joins TRBV2 to TRBJ2-6, with D tentatively TRBD1 (6 bases). Between the trimmed V and J ends, which lost 8 bases and 0 bases, there was a span of 17 bases. The CDR3 spans 17 residues. Germline values: CDR1 SNHLY, CDR2 FYNNEI. The chain's CDR3 is CASLFDRSLSGANVLTF. The CDR3 bases are TGTGCCAGCCTATTCGACAGGTCCCTCTCTGGGGCCAACGTCCTGACTTTC.

The table lists this clone with a few counts. The chain is built from TRBV5-4 and TRBJ1-2; D is possibly TRBD1 (5 bases). The CDR3 loop spans 14 amino acids. CDR1 and CDR2 from the germline V gene are SGHNT and YYREEE (reference sequence). The V end lost 2 bases, the J end lost 2 bases, and 10 bases lay between the germline ends. The CDR3 DNA is TGTGCCAGCAGCTTAACAGGCCCCAACTATGGCTACACCTTC. The encoded protein is CASSLTGPNYGYTF.

The chain recombines TRBV19 with TRBJ2-7; D is perhaps TRBD1 (6 bases). The CDR3 has 14 residues. V lost 5 bases and J lost 0, with 11 bases in between. CDR1 is LNHDA and CDR2 is SQIVND in the germline V gene (reference sequence). The CDR3 sequence: CASSLQGNSYEQYF. The CDR3 DNA reads as TGTGCCAGTAGTCTACAGGGTAACTCCTACGAGCAGTACTTC.